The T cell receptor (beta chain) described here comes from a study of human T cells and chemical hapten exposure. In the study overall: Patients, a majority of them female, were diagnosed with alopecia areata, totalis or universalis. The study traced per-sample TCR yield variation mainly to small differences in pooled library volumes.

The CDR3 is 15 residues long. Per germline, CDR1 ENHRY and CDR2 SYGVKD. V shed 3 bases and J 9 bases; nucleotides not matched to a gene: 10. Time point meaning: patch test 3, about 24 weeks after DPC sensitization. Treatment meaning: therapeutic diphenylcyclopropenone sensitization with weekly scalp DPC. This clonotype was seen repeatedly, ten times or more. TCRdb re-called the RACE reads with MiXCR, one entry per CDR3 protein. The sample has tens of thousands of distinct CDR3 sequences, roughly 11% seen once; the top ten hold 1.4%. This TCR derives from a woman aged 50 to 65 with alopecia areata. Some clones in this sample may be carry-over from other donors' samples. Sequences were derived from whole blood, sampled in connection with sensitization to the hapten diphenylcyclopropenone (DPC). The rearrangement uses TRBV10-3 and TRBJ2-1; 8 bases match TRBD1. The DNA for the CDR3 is TGTGCCATCAGTGAAGGGGCAGGGGGCATGGGTGAGCAGTTCTTC. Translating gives CAISEGAGGMGEQFF.